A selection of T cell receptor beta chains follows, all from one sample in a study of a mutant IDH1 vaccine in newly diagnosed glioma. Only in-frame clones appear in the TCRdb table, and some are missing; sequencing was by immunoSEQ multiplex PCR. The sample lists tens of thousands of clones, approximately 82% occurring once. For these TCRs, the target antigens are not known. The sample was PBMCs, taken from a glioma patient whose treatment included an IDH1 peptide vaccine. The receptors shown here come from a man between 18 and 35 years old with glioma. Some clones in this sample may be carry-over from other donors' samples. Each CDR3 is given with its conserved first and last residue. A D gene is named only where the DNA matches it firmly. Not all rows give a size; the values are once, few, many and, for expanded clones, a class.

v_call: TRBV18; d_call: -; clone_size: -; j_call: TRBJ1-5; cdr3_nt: TGTGCCAGCTCACCTGGGAGGGTCCCGGATCAGCCCCAGCATTTT; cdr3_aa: CASSPGRVPDQPQHF
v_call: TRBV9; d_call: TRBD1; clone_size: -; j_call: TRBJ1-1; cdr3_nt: TGTGCCAGCAGCTCCCGGGACAGGGTAACGCCCTCCCCTGAAGCTTTCTTT; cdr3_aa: CASSSRDRVTPSPEAFF
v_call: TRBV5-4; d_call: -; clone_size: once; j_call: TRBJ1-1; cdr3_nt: TGTGCCAGCAGCTGGGGTGGGACTGAAGCTTTCTTT; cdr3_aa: CASSWGGTEAFF
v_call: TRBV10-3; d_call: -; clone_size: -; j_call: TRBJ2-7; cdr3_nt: TGTGCCATCTCCGAACAGGGCTACGAGCAGTACTTC; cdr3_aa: CAISEQGYEQYF
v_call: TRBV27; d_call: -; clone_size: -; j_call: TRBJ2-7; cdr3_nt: TGTGCCAGCAGTTTTTCGGGGCTCAGGTCCTACGAGCAGTACTTC; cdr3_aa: CASSFSGLRSYEQYF
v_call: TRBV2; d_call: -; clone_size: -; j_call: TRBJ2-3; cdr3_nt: TGTGCCAGCCGACGAGGGGGGGGCACAGATACGCAGTATTTT; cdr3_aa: CASRRGGGTDTQYF
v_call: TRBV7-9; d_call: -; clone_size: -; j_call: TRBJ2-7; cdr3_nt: TGTGCCAGCAGCTCCACCCTGGCGGGCATCTCGGAGGAGCAGTACTTC; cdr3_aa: CASSSTLAGISEEQYF
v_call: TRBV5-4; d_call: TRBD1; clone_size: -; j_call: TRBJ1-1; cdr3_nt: TGTGCCAGCAGCTCGTTCGACAGGGAATCTGAAGCTTTCTTT; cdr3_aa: CASSSFDRESEAFF
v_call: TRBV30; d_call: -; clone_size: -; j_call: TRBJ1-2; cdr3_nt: TGTGCCTGGAGTGTACGCTATGGCTACACCTTC; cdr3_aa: CAWSVRYGYTF
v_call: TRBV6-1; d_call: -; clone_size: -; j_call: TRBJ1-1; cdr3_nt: TGTGCCAGCAGTGGGCTACGACAGAACACTGAAGCTTTCTTT; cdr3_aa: CASSGLRQNTEAFF
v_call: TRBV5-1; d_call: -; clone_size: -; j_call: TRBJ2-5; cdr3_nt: TGCGCCAGCAGCTTGTGGCAGGGCGGCCAAGAGACCCAGTACTTC; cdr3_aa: CASSLWQGGQETQYF
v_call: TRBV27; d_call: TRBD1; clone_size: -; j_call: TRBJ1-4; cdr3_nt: TGTGCCAGCAGTCCTGGGGACAGAACTAATGAAAAACTGTTTTTT; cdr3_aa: CASSPGDRTNEKLFF
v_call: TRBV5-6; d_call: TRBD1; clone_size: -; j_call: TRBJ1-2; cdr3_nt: TGTGCCAGCAGCTTTAGGGACAGGGGCGACTATGGCTACACCTTC; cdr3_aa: CASSFRDRGDYGYTF
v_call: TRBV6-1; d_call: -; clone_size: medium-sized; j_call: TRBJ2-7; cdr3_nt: TGTGCCAGCAGTGAAGGGGCAGAAGCCAACGAGCAGTACTTC; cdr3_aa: CASSEGAEANEQYF
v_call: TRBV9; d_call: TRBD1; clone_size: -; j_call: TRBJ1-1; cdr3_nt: TGTGCCAGCAGCGTAGACCCTGGACAGGGGGCGGCTGAAGCTTTCTTT; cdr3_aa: CASSVDPGQGAAEAFF
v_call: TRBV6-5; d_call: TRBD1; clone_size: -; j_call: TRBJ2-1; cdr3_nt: TGTGCCAGCAGTTCCCCGGGACAGACCTACAATGAGCAGTTCTTC; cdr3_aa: CASSSPGQTYNEQFF
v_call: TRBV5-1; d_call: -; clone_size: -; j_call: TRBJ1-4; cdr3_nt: TGCGCCAGCAGCAAGGGGGGGGCTAATGAAAAACTGTTTTTT; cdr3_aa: CASSKGGANEKLFF
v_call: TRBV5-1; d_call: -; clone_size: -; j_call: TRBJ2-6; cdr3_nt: TGCGCCAGCAGCTTGGATCGGATCTCTGGGGCCAACGTCCTGACTTTC; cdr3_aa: CASSLDRISGANVLTF
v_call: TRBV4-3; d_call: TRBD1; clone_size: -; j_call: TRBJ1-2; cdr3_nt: TGCGCCAGCAGCCAAGATCATTCCCGGACAGGAACTTCTGGCTACACCTTC; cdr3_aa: CASSQDHSRTGTSGYTF
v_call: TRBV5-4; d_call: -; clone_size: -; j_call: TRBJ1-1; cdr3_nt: TGTGCCAGCAGCTTGGGGGACGGGAACACTGAAGCTTTCTTT; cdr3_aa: CASSLGDGNTEAFF
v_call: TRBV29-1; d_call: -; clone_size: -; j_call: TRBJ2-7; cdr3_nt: TGCAGCGTCTCCGACAGCCACGAGCAGTACTTC; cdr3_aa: CSVSDSHEQYF
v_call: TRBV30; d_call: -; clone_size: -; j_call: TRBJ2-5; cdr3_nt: TGTGCCTGGAGCCCTAGCTGGTACCAAGAGACCCAGTACTTC; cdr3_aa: CAWSPSWYQETQYF
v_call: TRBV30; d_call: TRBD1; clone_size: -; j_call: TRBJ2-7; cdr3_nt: TGTGCCTGGAGTCCAGTTCCGAGACAGGGTCGTCGTGAGCAGTACTTC; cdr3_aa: CAWSPVPRQGRREQYF
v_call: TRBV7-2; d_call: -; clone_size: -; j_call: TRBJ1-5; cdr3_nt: TGTGCCAGCAGCTCGCGACGGGGGACCAATCAGCCCCAGCATTTT; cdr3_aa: CASSSRRGTNQPQHF
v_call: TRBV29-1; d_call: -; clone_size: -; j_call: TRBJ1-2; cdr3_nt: TGCAGCGTTGAAACAGGGAACCATGGCTACACCTTC; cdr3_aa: CSVETGNHGYTF
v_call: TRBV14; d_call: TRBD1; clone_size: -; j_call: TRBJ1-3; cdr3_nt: TGTGCCAGCAGTCCCGGGACAGCTGGAAACACCATATATTTT; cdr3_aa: CASSPGTAGNTIYF
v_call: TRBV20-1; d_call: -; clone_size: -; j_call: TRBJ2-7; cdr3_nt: TGCAGTGCCGAGGAAACCTACGAGCAGTACTTC; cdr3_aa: CSAEETYEQYF
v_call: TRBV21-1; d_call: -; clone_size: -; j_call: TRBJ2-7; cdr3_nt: TGTGCCAGCAGCAAAGGGAACAGCTACGAGCAGTACTTC; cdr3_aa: CASSKGNSYEQYF
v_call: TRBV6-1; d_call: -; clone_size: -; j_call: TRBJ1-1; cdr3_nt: TGTGCCAGCAGTGAAGGCACTGAAGCTTTCTTT; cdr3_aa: CASSEGTEAFF
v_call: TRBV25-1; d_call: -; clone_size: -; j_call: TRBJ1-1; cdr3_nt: TGTGCCAGCAGTGACCCGGGGGCAGCAAAAGGAGCTTTCTTT; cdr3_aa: CASSDPGAAKGAFF
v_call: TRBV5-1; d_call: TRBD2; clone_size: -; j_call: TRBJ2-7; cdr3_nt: TGCGCCAGCAGCTTTTACCCCGGGACTAGCGTTTCCTACGAGCAGTACTTC; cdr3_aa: CASSFYPGTSVSYEQYF
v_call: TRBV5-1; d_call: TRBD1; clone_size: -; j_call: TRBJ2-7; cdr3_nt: TGCGCCAGCAGCTTGGACGGGACAGGCTCCTTCTACGAGCAGTACTTC; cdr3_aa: CASSLDGTGSFYEQYF
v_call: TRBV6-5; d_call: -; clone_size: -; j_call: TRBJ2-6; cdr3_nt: TGTGCCAGCAGTCCAACTAGTTCTGGGGCCAACGTCCTGACTTTC; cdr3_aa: CASSPTSSGANVLTF
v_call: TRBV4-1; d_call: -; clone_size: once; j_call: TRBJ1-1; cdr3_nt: TGCGCCAGCAGCCAAGATCTATTCGCGGGGGTAGGCACTGAAGCTTTCTTT; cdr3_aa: CASSQDLFAGVGTEAFF
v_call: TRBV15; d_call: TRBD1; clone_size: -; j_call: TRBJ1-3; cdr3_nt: TGTGCCACCAGCAGAGGAGGGGGCAGGGGACCCACTGGAAACACCATATATTTT; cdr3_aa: CATSRGGGRGPTGNTIYF
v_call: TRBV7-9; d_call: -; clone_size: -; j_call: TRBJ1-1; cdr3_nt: TGTGCCAGCAGCCTCCCCAGGGGTTTAGGGAACACTGAAGCTTTCTTT; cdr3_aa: CASSLPRGLGNTEAFF
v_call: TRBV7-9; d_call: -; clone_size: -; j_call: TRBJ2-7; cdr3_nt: TGTGCCAGCAACCAAGGGGGGGGGAAATCCTACGAGCAGTACTTC; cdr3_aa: CASNQGGGKSYEQYF
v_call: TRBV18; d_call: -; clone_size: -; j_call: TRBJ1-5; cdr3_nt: TGTGCCAGCTCGGGGGTAGGCGGATTAGGAAATCAGCCCCAGCATTTT; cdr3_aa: CASSGVGGLGNQPQHF
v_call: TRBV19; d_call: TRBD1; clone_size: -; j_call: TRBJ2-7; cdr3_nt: TGTGCCAGTAGTACCGGGACAGGGTACGAGCAGTACTTC; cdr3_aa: CASSTGTGYEQYF
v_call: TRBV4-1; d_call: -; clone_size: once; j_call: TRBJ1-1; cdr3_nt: TGCGCCAGCAGCCAAGCGACAAGTGAAAACACTGAAGCTTTCTTT; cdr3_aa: CASSQATSENTEAFF
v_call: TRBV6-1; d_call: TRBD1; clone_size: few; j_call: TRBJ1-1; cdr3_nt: TGTGCCAGCACCGAAGACAGGGGGGACACTGAAGCTTTCTTT; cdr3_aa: CASTEDRGDTEAFF